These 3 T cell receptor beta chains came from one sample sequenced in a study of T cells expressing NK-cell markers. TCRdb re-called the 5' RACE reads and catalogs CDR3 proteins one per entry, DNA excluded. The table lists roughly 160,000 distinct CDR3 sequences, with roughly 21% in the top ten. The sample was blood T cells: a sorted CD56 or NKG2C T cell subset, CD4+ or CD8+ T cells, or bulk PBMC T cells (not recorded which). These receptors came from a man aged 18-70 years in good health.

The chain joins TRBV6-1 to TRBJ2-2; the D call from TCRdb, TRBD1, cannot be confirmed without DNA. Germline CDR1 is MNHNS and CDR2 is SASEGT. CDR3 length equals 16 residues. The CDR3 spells CASTTWTLMNTGELFF.

The CDR3 reads CASSFAQGGQETQYF. The rearrangement joins TRBV7-8 to TRBJ2-5; TCRdb reports TRBD1, a call that lacks DNA to check it against. The CDR3 totals 15 residues. The germline V gene encodes CDR1 SGHVS and CDR2 FQNEAQ. The entire variable domain, with the rest obtained from reference TRBV7-8 and TRBJ2-5, is as follows: GAGVSQSPRYKVAKRGQDVALRCDPISGHVSLFWYQQALGQGPEFLTYFQNEAQLDKSGLPSDRFFAERPEGSVSTLKIQRTQQEDSAVYLCASSFAQGGQETQYFGPGTRLLVL.

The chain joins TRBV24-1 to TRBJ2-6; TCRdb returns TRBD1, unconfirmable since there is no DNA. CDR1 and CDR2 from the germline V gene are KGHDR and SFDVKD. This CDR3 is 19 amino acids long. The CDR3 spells CATSDSPDRGLHGANVLTF.